This T cell receptor beta chain is from a study of cytomegalovirus exposure and HLA in healthy donors. Across the whole study: Findings of an earlier analysis included roughly 120 million unique TCR beta sequences from roughly 200 million T cells.

The PCR used 60 Vbeta and 13 Jbeta primers. The protocol was immunoSEQ multiplex PCR, while the TCRdb copy is restricted to in-frame clones and leaves out a portion. The repertoire includes approximately 100,000 clones, about 80% of them detected once, and around 4.1% sits in the top ten. Study observations and caveats: Cytomegalovirus-associated status was assigned to 150 or so TCR beta chains. V segments that were indistinguishable, TRBV6-2 and TRBV6-3 among them, were omitted from analysis. For presence/absence analyses, sequencing depth was assumed to be roughly uniform across donors.

Concerning this clone: Its cognate antigen is unknown.

CDR3 length: 16 residues. Germline V gene data show CDR1 as MNHEY and CDR2 as SVGAGI. With 0 bases clipped from V and 5 bases from J, the junction kept 4 bases outside the gene matches. This sequence was found in a man aged 40-55 years in good health and CMV-seronegative. Sample: PBMCs. The chain joins TRBV6-5 to TRBJ2-4; TRBD2 matches at 10 bases. DNA for the CDR3: TGTGCCAGCAGTTACTCGATAAGCGGGGGGGAAAACATTCAGTACTTC. Protein product: CASSYSISGGENIQYF.